These 3 T cell receptor beta chains were sequenced from one sample in a study of neurological immune-mediated disorders. Via MiXCR, TCRdb re-called the 5' RACE reads, giving one row per CDR3 protein. The sample has about 120,000 distinct CDR3 sequences, more than 2.5% seen once. Sample: PBMCs. The receptors stem from a woman in her 30s with multiple sclerosis.

Ten or more counts support this clonotype. The chain is built from TRBV29-1 and TRBJ2-5, with TRBD1 matching 10 bases. Per the germline V gene, CDR1 is SQVTM and CDR2 is ANQGSEA. J lost 4 bases, V lost 7 bases, and 6 bases had no gene match. This CDR3 has 13 amino acids. Written as DNA, the CDR3 is TGCAGCGGGAAGACAGGGGGCGCAGAGACCCAGTACTTC. Encoded protein: CSGKTGGAETQYF.

This clonotype has a count of ten or more. CDR3 DNA sequence: TGTGCCAGCAGCTTAGCCGGACAGGAAGCTTTCTTT. As protein: CASSLAGQEAFF. The rearrangement joins TRBV7-6 to TRBJ1-1; possibly TRBD1 for D (6 bases). CDR3 length: 12 residues. V lost 0 bases to trimming and J lost 8 bases, with 7 bases between them. Germline loops: CDR1 SGHVS, CDR2 FNYEAQ.

In its sample, this clonotype was seen many times. V is TRBV7-9 and J is TRBJ1-2, with 8 bases matching TRBD1. Germline V gene lookup returns CDR1 SEHNR and CDR2 FQNEAQ (reference sequence). The CDR3 extends over 14 amino acids. Trimming cost V 1 base and J 8 bases; bases outside gene matches: 6. This CDR3 reads CASSLVSDRDGYTF. The DNA of the CDR3 is TGTGCCAGCAGCTTAGTCTCGGACAGGGACGGCTACACCTTC.